The entry that follows covers one TCR beta chain sequence. There is no known antigen for this receptor. Base qualities are missing; no much larger clone stands one base away. The sample is drawn from a study of vaccination effects on CD4 cells after COVID-19 (dated by TCRdb to the early 2020s). In the study overall: Two doses of either the BNT162b2 or the mRNA-1273 mRNA SARS-CoV-2 vaccine were administered to participants. SARS-CoV-2 spike-specific CD4+ TCR repertoires from before and after mRNA vaccination were compared in COVID-19 convalescent patients and in infection-naive vaccine recipients. Altogether, around ten COVID-19 convalescent patients and a handful of SARS-CoV-2-naive healthy vaccine recipients made up the full study. The Oncomine TCR Beta short-read assay on an Illumina iSeq 100 was used to sequence cultures from other donors in the study. What the authors observed across the whole study: Both infection-induced and vaccine-induced clones contracted markedly at late post-vaccination timepoints, which is consistent with waning T cell responses. The study was limited by a small number of convalescent patients and lacked early post-infection timepoints. Among healthy vaccine recipients, nearly all vaccine-induced clones were SARS-CoV-2 mono-reactive, and just 1 of 255 was cross-reactive with common cold coronaviruses.

Trimming removed 5 bases from V and 10 bases from J, leaving 6 bases between the germline ends. CDR1 and CDR2, per the germline V gene, are SNHLY and FYNNEI. The cysteine opens and the phenylalanine closes a CDR3 of 10 amino acids. Just CDR3 DNA is preserved here, 30 bases in frame from base 1. In the ViraFEST assay, PBMC were stimulated with viral peptide pools, and antigen-specific CD4+ T cell clonotypes were then identified by expansion using TCR sequencing. After roughly 11 days of culture, CD4+ T cells were isolated with the EasySep CD4+ T cell isolation kit. The absence of prior SARS-CoV-2 infection in healthy vaccine recipients was confirmed by negative nucleocapsid antibodies before and after vaccination. Each well held around 1.9 million PBMC cultured in IMDM containing roughly 5% human AB serum, 8.5 to 10 IU/ml IL-2 and gentamicin, along with about 9.5 ug/ml peptides. On days 3 and 7, half of the culture medium was replaced with fresh IL-2-containing medium. Unless noted otherwise, every peptide stimulation condition was cultured in triplicate wells. Using Ficoll-Paque Plus gradient centrifugation, PBMC were separated from whole blood and then either used fresh or cryopreserved at -140C. The spike proteins of SARS-CoV-2 and of the common cold coronaviruses HCoV-NL63, HCoV-OC43 and HCoV-229E were spanned by overlapping peptide pools. The QIAamp micro DNA kit was used to extract genomic DNA from the cultured CD4+ T cells.

Preparation of the library involved the immunoSEQ multiplex PCR assay. DNA from the cultured and isolated CD4+ T cells underwent TCR beta CDR3 sequencing. Per the source publication's procedure: Non-productive TCR sequences were removed, reads were trimmed to the CDR3 region, and CDR3s of at least 7 amino acids were retained. Antigen-specific clonotypes were identified with the MANAFEST web app by comparing expansion in peptide wells against reference cultures. For clones to be considered positive, expansion at FDR<0.05 versus reference and all other wells, an odds ratio above 5, and a frequency above 0.1% in two replicate wells were required. A clonotype was called cross-reactive if it was significantly expanded both in SARS-CoV-2 spike wells and in at least one common cold coronavirus spike condition. Levenshtein distance calculated with the stringdist R package was used to assess CDR3 similarity, and unrooted trees were constructed with ape in R 3.6.1. The table was pulled from immuneACCESS by TCRdb, which kept in-frame rearrangements only. Such tables lose some clones; where checked, under half of the loss comes from unresolved V genes, and the rest has no known cause. That table gives V, J and clone size, and the DNA gave D and trimming. Counted in this sample were 73,000 or so clones; around 76% of them appeared once. 10% of the sample is taken by the ten largest.

The source is a human donor who received a COVID-19 vaccine. This chain is built from TRBV2 and TRBJ2-1; the D gene identity is not certain. The sample consisted of CD4+ T cells from PBMCs cultured with SARS-CoV-2 spike peptides, taken before COVID-19 vaccination. The cell subset or site label, as the study defines it: SARS-CoV-2 spike overlapping peptide pool stimulation. CDR3 reads: CASSRDEQFF. The bases are TGTGCCAGCAGTCGCGACGAGCAGTTCTTC.